Below, 30 T cell receptor beta chains from the same sample are listed, as sequenced in a study of CD8 T cells in ankylosing spondylitis. TCRdb re-analysed the 5' RACE reads in MiXCR, keeping a single row per CDR3 protein. The sample comprises around 220,000 distinct CDR3 sequences, roughly a tenth of which are singletons, and roughly a fifth rests with the top ten. Sequenced input: blood, either unsorted or a sorted T cell fraction (not recorded which). These TCRs come from a male donor with ankylosing spondylitis or in good health (not recorded which).

This clonotype was picked up a small number of times. This chain links TRBV30 with TRBJ2-7; TRBD2 is a possible D gene (6 bases). This CDR3 contains 13 residues. CDR1 is GTSNPN, CDR2 SVGIG, per germline (reference sequence). The V end was cut by 5 bases, the J end by 2 bases, with 13 bases between. As DNA, the CDR3 is TGTGCCTGGCGGGGGTCGGGCGCCTACGAGCAGTACTTC. It translates to CAWRGSGAYEQYF.

This clonotype was seen repeatedly, ten times or more. The chain couples TRBV5-6 to TRBJ2-1; 12 bases fit TRBD2. V was pared by 3 bases and J by 6 bases, with 7 bases of the junction left unmatched. From germline, CDR1 is SGHDT and CDR2 YYEEEE. CDR3 length: 16 amino acids. The CDR3 DNA reads as TGTGCCAGCAGCTACCGGACTAGCGGGGCCTCCAATGAGCAGTTCTTC. Its protein is CASSYRTSGASNEQFF.

For the CDR3, the DNA is TGCAGTGCGAACGAACACCGCGGTAATGAAAAACTGTTTTTT. Encoded protein: CSANEHRGNEKLFF. The V call is TRBV20-1, the J call TRBJ1-4, with D uncertain. Germline V CDR1 and CDR2: DFQATT, SNEGSKA (reference sequence). This CDR3 region has 14 residues. The V gene lost 6 bases and the J gene lost 4 bases, with 15 bases spanning the gap.

The V call is TRBV12-3 or TRBV12-4, the J call TRBJ1-1; D not resolved. The CDR3 sequence is 13 residues long. V was clipped by 5 bases and J by 1 base, with 8 bases between them. CDR3 sequence (DNA): TGTGCCAGCAGTATCCGACGGAACACTGAAGCTTTCTTT. Translation: CASSIRRNTEAFF.

This clonotype showed up many times. The rearrangement uses TRBV5-6 and TRBJ2-5; D call uncertain. Trimming cost V 0 bases and J 0 bases, with 6 bases left between them. The CDR3 is 14 residues long. Germline CDR1 SGHDT, CDR2 YYEEEE. The CDR3 region is CASSLGHNQETQYF. CDR3 bases: TGTGCCAGCAGCTTGGGACACAACCAAGAGACCCAGTACTTC.

The chain combines TRBV5-1 with TRBJ2-3; 8 bases agree with TRBD2. Germline CDR1 SGHRS, CDR2 YFSETQ. The trim removed 6 bases at V and 7 bases at J, leaving 10 bases unmatched. The CDR3 loop spans 14 amino acids. The DNA for the CDR3 is TGCGCCAGCACTCCCGGGACTAGAGTGTATACGCAGTATTTT. This sequence encodes CASTPGTRVYTQYF.

This clonotype was observed at least ten times. The chain carries TRBV25-1 and TRBJ2-7; D may match TRBD1 or TRBD2 (5 bases each). The CDR3 is made up of 15 amino acids. With 0 bases removed from V and 6 bases from J, the gap between germline ends came to 15 bases. Germline CDR1 is MGHDK and CDR2 is SYGVNS. CDR3 sequence reads: CASSEYFAEGTEQYF. For the CDR3, the DNA is TGTGCCAGCAGTGAATATTTTGCTGAAGGGACCGAGCAGTACTTC.

This clonotype showed up many times. This rearrangement joins TRBV3-1 to TRBJ2-3; a weak D match, TRBD2 (6 bases). This CDR3 has 15 amino acids. V was shortened by 2 bases and J by 0 bases, with 9 bases between the two germline ends. Germline CDR1 LGHDT, CDR2 YNNKEL (reference sequence). The CDR3 bases are TGTGCCAGCAGCCAAACCGGGACTAGCACAGATACGCAGTATTTT. Its translation: CASSQTGTSTDTQYF.

At least ten counts were recorded for this clonotype. The chain recombines TRBV7-2 with TRBJ1-2; D is perhaps TRBD1 (5 bases). The CDR3 loop spans 15 amino acids. The germline V gene encodes CDR1 SGHTA and CDR2 FQGNSA. The germline V and J ends were trimmed by 1 base and 5 bases, with 14 bases remaining between them. DNA for the CDR3: TGTGCCAGCAGCTTAGGAGCAGGGATAGGATATGGCTACACCTTC. Translation: CASSLGAGIGYGYTF.

This clonotype came up once. This chain uses TRBV5-6 with TRBJ2-2; TRBD1 agrees at 8 bases. J was trimmed by 6 bases and V by 4 bases; bases with no gene match: 8. The CDR3 has 15 residues. Per germline, CDR1 SGHDT and CDR2 YYEEEE. Here the CDR3 reads CASSKTGGGSGELFF. Written as DNA, the CDR3 is TGTGCCAGCAGCAAAACAGGGGGAGGATCCGGGGAGCTGTTTTTT.

This chain links TRBV20-1 with TRBJ1-3; TRBD1 aligns across 7 bases. There are 18 residues in the CDR3. With V trimmed by 0 bases and J by 0 bases, 11 bases remained unmatched. Germline V CDR1 and CDR2: DFQATT, SNEGSKA (reference sequence). The CDR3: CSARDRSAGGYSGNTIYF. The DNA of the CDR3 is TGCAGTGCTAGAGATCGCTCGGCAGGGGGTTACTCTGGAAACACCATATATTTT.

As to this clonotype: Relative to the germline gene, one junction end is altered; a read error may explain this. The gene calls are TRBV27 and TRBJ2-1; TRBD1 matches at 7 bases. CDR1 and CDR2 (germline): MNHEY, SMNVEV (reference sequence). The CDR3 runs to 13 residues. CDR3 protein: CASSHGTVNEQFF. The DNA for the CDR3 is TGTGCCAGCAGTCACGGGACAGTCAATGAACAGTTCTTC.

This chain links TRBV11-1 with TRBJ1-6; TRBD1 is a possible D gene (5 bases). The length of the CDR3 is 20 residues. Germline values: CDR1 SGHAT, CDR2 FQDESV (reference sequence). The ends were cut back, 3 bases at V and 7 bases at J, with 28 bases in the middle. This CDR3 reads CASSFLWDFKRPGKNSPLHF. DNA of the CDR3: TGTGCCAGCAGCTTTCTGTGGGACTTTAAAAGGCCAGGGAAAAATTCACCCCTCCACTTT.

This clonotype occurred many times. This chain uses TRBV11-2 with TRBJ2-2; TRBD2 matches 11 bases. V gave up 2 bases and J gave up 4 bases; unmatched junction bases: 9. In germline, CDR1 is SGHAT, CDR2 FQNNGV. The CDR3 runs to 18 residues. The DNA of the CDR3 is TGTGCCAGCAGCTTAAAACCCTTTACTAGCGGGGGCACCGGGGAGCTGTTTTTT. Translated: CASSLKPFTSGGTGELFF.

This clonotype was counted at least ten times. V is TRBV5-1 and J is TRBJ2-7; D possibly corresponds to TRBD1 (6 bases). V dropped 4 bases and J dropped 1 base, with 18 bases sitting between them. CDR1 SGHRS and CDR2 YFSETQ come from the germline V gene. The CDR3 contains 16 residues. CDR3 in DNA: TGCGCCAGCAGCCTCGCTACCGGGACACTTTCCTACGAGCAGTACTTC. Translated: CASSLATGTLSYEQYF.

This clonotype has a count of ten or more. The rearrangement uses TRBV20-1 and TRBJ2-7; the match to TRBD1 covers 11 bases. Germline CDR1 and CDR2: DFQATT and SNEGSKA (reference sequence). The CDR3 consists of 14 residues. V lost 6 bases to trimming and J lost 5 bases; unmatched junction nucleotides: 9. In DNA, the CDR3 is TGCAGTGCCGGAACCGGACAGGGGGCGAACGAGCAGTACTTC. It encodes CSAGTGQGANEQYF.

This clonotype was picked up one time. The gene calls are TRBV9 and TRBJ2-2; D unclear. The CDR3 loop spans 14 amino acids. CDR1 is SGDLS and CDR2 is YYNGEE in the germline V gene. The ends were cut back, 3 bases at V and 7 bases at J, with 13 bases in the middle. Written as DNA, the CDR3 is TGTGCCAGCAGCGACGCAGGTATGAACGGGGAGCTGTTTTTT. It encodes CASSDAGMNGELFF.

There are many counts of this clonotype. This rearrangement joins TRBV11-2 to TRBJ1-2; no clear D. The V end lost 7 bases, the J end lost 2 bases, and 11 bases lay between the germline ends. Germline CDR1 and CDR2: SGHAT and FQNNGV. The CDR3 sequence is 13 residues long. The CDR3 DNA sequence: TGTGCCAGCACATCCTCGGGGAACTATGGCTACACCTTC. This gives the protein CASTSSGNYGYTF.

Details on this clonotype: The junction departs from the called germline gene at one end, perhaps through a read error. This chain links TRBV3-1 with TRBJ2-2; 13 bases are a match to TRBD2. Germline CDR1 LGHDT, CDR2 YNNKEL (reference sequence). This CDR3 spans 16 amino acids. The CDR3 DNA reads TGTGCCAGCAGGTCACTAGCGGGGGGGCTCACCCGGGAGCTGTTTTTT. This gives the protein CASRSLAGGLTRELFF.

V gene TRBV29-1 combines with J gene TRBJ2-3; D perhaps matches TRBD2 (7 bases). Germline-derived CDR1 and CDR2 are SQVTM and ANQGSEA. The CDR3 is 13 residues long. CDR3 bases: TGCAGGGCAGAGGGGGGGGGCCCCGATACGCAGTATTTT. Translating gives CRAEGGGPDTQYF.

The rearrangement joins TRBV20-1 to TRBJ1-3; possibly TRBD1 for D (5 bases). This CDR3 contains 16 residues. The germline V and J ends were trimmed by 0 bases and 2 bases, with 14 bases remaining between them. The germline gives CDR1 DFQATT, CDR2 SNEGSKA (reference sequence). The DNA of the CDR3 is TGCAGTGCTAGAGATCAGGTTGGGGGAACTGGAAACACCATATATTTT. It is translated as CSARDQVGGTGNTIYF.

This clonotype occurred a few times. The CDR3, as DNA: TGCAGTGTTGTAGGAGGGAAAGGGACCCAGTACTTC. Translated: CSVVGGKGTQYF. V usage is TRBV20-1 and J usage is TRBJ2-5, with D possibly TRBD2 on 6 matching bases. Trimming took 7 bases from V and 7 from J, leaving 16 bases between them. Germline-derived CDR1 and CDR2 are DFQATT and SNEGSKA (reference sequence). This CDR3 contains 12 residues.

This clonotype was counted a few times. This chain links TRBV29-1 with TRBJ2-3, with TRBD2 identical over 10 bases. V was clipped by 4 bases and J by 6 bases; unmatched bases: 7. The CDR3 totals 14 residues. CDR1 and CDR2 from the germline V gene are SQVTM and ANQGSEA. The CDR3 DNA reads TGCAGCGTTGCTGGTAGCGGGGGGCGGGATACGCAGTATTTT. This translates into CSVAGSGGRDTQYF.

There are many counts of this clonotype. The CDR3 DNA sequence: TGTGCCAGCAGCTCCCCGGTAGTAACCTCTGGAAACACCATATATTTT. This codes for CASSSPVVTSGNTIYF. This chain links TRBV12-3 or TRBV12-4 with TRBJ1-3; D gene ambiguous. The CDR3 extends over 16 amino acids. Between the trimmed V and J ends, which lost 6 bases and 0 bases, there was a span of 15 bases.

This clonotype has at least ten counts. V and J are TRBV5-1 and TRBJ2-7, with TRBD1 matching over 7 bases. The CDR3 has 15 residues. In germline, CDR1 is SGHRS, CDR2 YFSETQ. The V gene end was trimmed by 2 bases and the J gene end by 1 base; junction bases not matched to a gene: 6. The CDR3 loop is CASSFNQGQSYEQYF. The CDR3 DNA follows: TGCGCCAGCAGCTTCAATCAGGGACAGTCCTACGAGCAGTACTTC.

This clonotype was counted only a few times. This chain connects TRBV9 to TRBJ1-4; TRBD1 agrees at 7 bases. Per germline, CDR1 SGDLS and CDR2 YYNGEE. This CDR3 has 16 residues. V lost 2 bases, J lost 7 bases, and 11 bases stayed unmatched. The CDR3 nucleotides read TGTGCCAGCAGCGTTAAGGGGGCGGGAATTCGTGAAAAACTGTTTTTT. Encoded protein: CASSVKGAGIREKLFF.

Many counts were recorded for this clonotype. DNA for the CDR3: TGTGCCAGCAGCCAAGTAGGCGTCGCCAAAAACATTCAGTACTTC. It is translated as CASSQVGVAKNIQYF. The rearrangement links TRBV3-1 to TRBJ2-4; D ambiguous. V was clipped by 1 base and J by 1 base, with 8 bases between them. Per germline, CDR1 LGHDT and CDR2 YNNKEL (reference sequence). This CDR3 is built from 15 residues.

The chain is built from TRBV28 and TRBJ2-7, with 8 bases matching TRBD1. CDR1 MDHEN and CDR2 SYDVKM come from the germline V gene. This CDR3 contains 13 residues. J lost 3 bases, V lost 10 bases, and 8 bases had no gene match. CDR3 in DNA: TGTGCCACGAACAGGGGGGAAAACTACGAGCAGTACTTC. Its protein is CATNRGENYEQYF.

The gene calls are TRBV9 and TRBJ1-2; 9 positions agree with TRBD1. Germline trimming cut 3 bases from V and 1 base from J; bases unmatched to any gene: 10. The CDR3 contains 17 residues. The germline CDR1 and CDR2 sequences are SGDLS and YYNGEE. CDR3 loop: CASSAEQGARNNYGYTF. The CDR3 DNA follows: TGTGCCAGCAGCGCCGAACAGGGGGCGCGTAATAACTATGGCTACACCTTC. The variable domain in full, with the rest retrieved from reference TRBV9 and TRBJ1-2, is DSGVTQTPKHLITATGQRVTLRCSPRSGDLSVYWYQQSLDQGLQFLIQYYNGEERAKGNILERFSAQQFPDLHSELNLSSLELGDSALYFCASSAEQGARNNYGYTFGSGTRLTVV.

This clonotype showed up many times. The chain couples TRBV6-5 to TRBJ1-3; D remains unclear. Trimming pared 3 bases from V and 0 bases from J, leaving 6 bases between. The CDR3 runs to 14 residues. CDR1 is MNHEY, CDR2 SVGAGI, per germline. This chain's CDR3 is CASSYLSSGNTIYF. In DNA, the CDR3 is TGTGCCAGCAGTTATCTAAGCTCTGGAAACACCATATATTTT.